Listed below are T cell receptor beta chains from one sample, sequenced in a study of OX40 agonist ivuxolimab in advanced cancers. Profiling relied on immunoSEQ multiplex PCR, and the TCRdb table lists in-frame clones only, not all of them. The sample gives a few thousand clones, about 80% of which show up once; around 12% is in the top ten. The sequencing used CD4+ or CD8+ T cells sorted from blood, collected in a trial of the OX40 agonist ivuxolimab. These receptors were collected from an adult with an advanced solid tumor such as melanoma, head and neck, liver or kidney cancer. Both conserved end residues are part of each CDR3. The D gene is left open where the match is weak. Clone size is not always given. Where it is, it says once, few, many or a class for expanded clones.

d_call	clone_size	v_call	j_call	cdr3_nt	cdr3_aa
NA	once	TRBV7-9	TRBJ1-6	TGTGCCAGCAGCCCCATACAGGGTAATTCACCCCTCCACTTT	CASSPIQGNSPLHF
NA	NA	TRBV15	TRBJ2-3	TGTGCCACCAGCAGAGCTAACTCGGACAGCACAGATACGCAGTATTTT	CATSRANSDSTDTQYF
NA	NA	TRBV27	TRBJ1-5	TGTGCCAGCAGCCGACGGGGTTACAATCAGCCCCAGCATTTT	CASSRRGYNQPQHF
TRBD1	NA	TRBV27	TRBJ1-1	TGTGCCAGCAGTTCATCTACAGGGGGCACTGAAGCTTTCTTT	CASSSSTGGTEAFF
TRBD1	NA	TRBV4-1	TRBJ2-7	TGCGCCAGCAGCCAAGATCCGGGACAGGGATACGAGCAGTACTTC	CASSQDPGQGYEQYF
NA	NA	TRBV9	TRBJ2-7	TGTGCCAGCAGCTCAGGCAGGGGAGCGCGCGAGCAGTACTTC	CASSSGRGAREQYF
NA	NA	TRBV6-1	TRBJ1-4	TGTGCCAGCAGTGAATTCCGGGAGGACGACGAAAAACTGTTTTTT	CASSEFREDDEKLFF
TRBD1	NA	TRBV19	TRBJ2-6	TGTGCCAGTAGCCCGCAGGGGGTGGCTGGGGCCAACGTCCTGACTTTC	CASSPQGVAGANVLTF
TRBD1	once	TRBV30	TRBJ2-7	TGTGCCTGGTCTCGGGACAGCGGCTACGAGCAGTACTTC	CAWSRDSGYEQYF
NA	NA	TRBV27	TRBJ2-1	TGTGCCATAAGGGGGGGGACTTACAATGAGCAGTTCTTC	CAIRGGTYNEQFF
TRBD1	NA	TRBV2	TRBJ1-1	TGTGCCAGTCAGGGGGGCACTGAAGCTTTCTTT	CASQGGTEAFF
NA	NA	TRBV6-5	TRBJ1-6	TGTGCCAGCAGTTACTCCACTCAGAATCCACTCCACTTT	CASSYSTQNPLHF
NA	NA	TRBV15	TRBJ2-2	TGTGCCACCAGCGACCGGGCCCTGAACACCGGGGAGCTGTTTTTT	CATSDRALNTGELFF
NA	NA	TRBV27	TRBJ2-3	TGTGCCAGCAGTTCCCCAGATACGCAGTATTTT	CASSSPDTQYF
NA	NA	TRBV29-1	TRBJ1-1	TGCAGCGTTGAAGAGGGGGGGCGTAGAGCTTTCTTT	CSVEEGGRRAFF
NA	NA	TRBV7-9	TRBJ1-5	TGTGCCAGCAGCGACGGCAATCAGCCCCAGCATTTT	CASSDGNQPQHF
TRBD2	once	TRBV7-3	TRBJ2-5	TGTGCCAGCAGCTTTGGTTCGGGGGGGACCCAGTACTTC	CASSFGSGGTQYF
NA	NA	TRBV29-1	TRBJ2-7	TGCAGCGTTGAAGAGGACGACGAGCAGTACTTC	CSVEEDDEQYF
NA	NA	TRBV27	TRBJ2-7	TGTGCCAGCGGGGGCTCCTACGAGCAGTACTTC	CASGGSYEQYF
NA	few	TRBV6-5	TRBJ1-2	TGTGCCAGCAGTTACTCGCCCCGGGACATTCTTAATGGCTACACCTTC	CASSYSPRDILNGYTF
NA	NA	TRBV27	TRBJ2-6	TGTGCCAGCAGTGGTTCCTCTGGGGCCAACGTCCTGACTTTC	CASSGSSGANVLTF
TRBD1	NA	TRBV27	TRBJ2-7	TGTGCCAGCGGACGACAGGGGGTCTCCTACGAGCAGTACTTC	CASGRQGVSYEQYF
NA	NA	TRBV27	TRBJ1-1	TGTGCCAGCAGTTTGCTTGGGGCTACTGAAGCTTTCTTT	CASSLLGATEAFF
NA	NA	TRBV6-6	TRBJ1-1	TGTGCCAGCAGTCCCAGGGCAGAGCGGACTGAAGCTTTCTTT	CASSPRAERTEAFF
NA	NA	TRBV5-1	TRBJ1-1	TGCGCCAGCAGCTTGGCCTTCTTCACGACGTCCCCAAGGGATGAAGCTTTCTTT	CASSLAFFTTSPRDEAFF
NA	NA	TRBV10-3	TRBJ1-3	TGTGCCATCAGTGAAGGCGGGCTCCGGAGCTCTGGAAACACCATATATTTT	CAISEGGLRSSGNTIYF
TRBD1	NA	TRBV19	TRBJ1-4	TGTGCCAGTAGCCCGGGACAGGGATCGGGACTGTTTTTT	CASSPGQGSGLFF
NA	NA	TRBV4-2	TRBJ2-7	TGTGCCAGCAGCTCCTTGTCGGCGTACGAGCAGTACTTC	CASSSLSAYEQYF
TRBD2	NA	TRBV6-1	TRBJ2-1	TGTGCCAGTGGACTAGCAGGCAATGAGCAGTTCTTC	CASGLAGNEQFF
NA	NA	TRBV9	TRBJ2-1	TGTGCCAGCAGCGCCGACCGGGTCAATGAGCAGTTCTTC	CASSADRVNEQFF
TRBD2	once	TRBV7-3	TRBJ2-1	TGTGCCAGCAGCTCGGGACTAGCGGGGTTCGACAATGAGCAGTTCTTC	CASSSGLAGFDNEQFF
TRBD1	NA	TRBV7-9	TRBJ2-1	TGTGCCAGCAGCGGGACAGGGGGCTGGAATGAGCAGTTCTTC	CASSGTGGWNEQFF
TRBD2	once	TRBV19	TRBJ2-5	TGTGCCAGTAGGGGAGAGCGGGGGGGCCGGGAGACCCAGTACTTC	CASRGERGGRETQYF
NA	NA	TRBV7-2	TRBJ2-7	TGTGCCAGCATACTAGACTCTGTAATGGGGGAGCAGTACTTC	CASILDSVMGEQYF
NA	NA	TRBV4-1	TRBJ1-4	TGCGCCAGCAGCCAAGCCCTTGGGGGAAAACTGTTTTTT	CASSQALGGKLFF
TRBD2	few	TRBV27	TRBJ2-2	TGTGCCAGCAGTTTGCGGACTAGCACCGGGGAGCTGTTTTTT	CASSLRTSTGELFF
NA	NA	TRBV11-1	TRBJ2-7	TGTGCCAGCAGCTTATTCCAAGGTCTACACGAGCAGTACTTC	CASSLFQGLHEQYF
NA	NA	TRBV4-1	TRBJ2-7	TGCGCCAGCAGGGACAGCCTTAACGAGCAGTACTTC	CASRDSLNEQYF
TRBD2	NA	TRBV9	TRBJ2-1	TGTGCCAGCAGCGCCCCCCCTAGCGGGGGTGGTGAGCAGTTCTTC	CASSAPPSGGGEQFF
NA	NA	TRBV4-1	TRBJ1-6	TGCGCCAGCAGCCAAGGGGGCAGCTCCTATAATTCACCCCTCCACTTT	CASSQGGSSYNSPLHF
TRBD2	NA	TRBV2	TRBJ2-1	TGTGCCATTACTTCCGGGACTAGCGAAAGTATTGAGCAGTTCTTC	CAITSGTSESIEQFF